This entry lists 18 T cell receptor beta chains sequenced from one sample in a study of T cell repertoires in cytomegalovirus infection. Their antigens remain unidentified. TCRdb re-analysed the reads in MiXCR, keeping a single row per CDR3 protein. The table records 450,000 to 650,000 distinct CDR3 sequences, under 45% of them present only once. The source material was cultured PBMCs, sampled from culture after CMV antigen stimulation. The receptors were sampled from a human donor in good health (CMV status not recorded). Some clones in this sample may be carry-over from other donors' samples.

V usage is TRBV2 and J usage is TRBJ1-2; 7 positions agree with TRBD1. The germline gives CDR1 SNHLY, CDR2 FYNNEI. Losses at the gene ends were 9 bases for V and 2 bases for J; bases not matched to a gene: 6. The CDR3 has 13 residues. As DNA, the CDR3 is TGTGCCAGGGGAAGGGGGCGCAACTATGGCTACACCTTC. This encodes CARGRGRNYGYTF.

This clonotype has more than one count but fewer than ten. V usage is TRBV18 and J usage is TRBJ1-5, with no clear D. Germline-derived CDR1 and CDR2 are KGHSH and LQKENI. V gave up 3 bases and J gave up 0 bases, with 12 bases separating them. The CDR3 has 16 amino acids. DNA for the CDR3: TGTGCCAGCTCACCGAGCGCTCCGCTTAGCAATCAGCCCCAGCATTTT. It yields the protein CASSPSAPLSNQPQHF. Full variable domain (rest looked up from reference TRBV18 and TRBJ1-5): NAGVMQNPRHLVRRRGQEARLRCSPMKGHSHVYWYRQLPEEGLKFMVYLQKENIIDESGMPKERFSAEFPKEGPSILRIQQVVRGDSAAYFCASSPSAPLSNQPQHFGDGTRLSIL.

In its sample, this clonotype was seen a few times. The rearrangement links TRBV7-2 to TRBJ1-1; D remains unclear. Between the trimmed V and J ends, which lost 5 bases and 3 bases, there was a span of 13 bases. CDR3 length: 14 residues. Germline V gives CDR1 SGHTA, CDR2 FQGNSA. The DNA of the CDR3 is TGTGCCAGCAGCCCGTCGTGGCAGCACACTGAAGCTTTCTTT. As protein: CASSPSWQHTEAFF.

The rearrangement uses TRBV7-2 and TRBJ2-7; TRBD1 matches at 7 bases. Germline CDR1 is SGHTA and CDR2 is FQGNSA. The CDR3 covers 14 residues. Trimming cost V 1 base and J 6 bases; bases outside gene matches: 6. CDR3 region: CASSLGTTGSEQYF. The CDR3 bases are TGTGCCAGCAGCTTAGGGACGACAGGGAGCGAGCAGTACTTC.

This clonotype was seen a handful of times. The CDR3 DNA is TGTGCCAGCAGCCCCCCGGGACAGGGCAGGGCTAAGACCCAGTACTTC. Translating it yields CASSPPGQGRAKTQYF. The J gene is TRBJ2-5, the V gene TRBV7-2; TRBD1 agrees at 9 bases. CDR3 length: 16 residues. With 5 bases clipped from V and 6 bases from J, the junction kept 13 bases outside the gene matches. CDR1 is SGHTA, CDR2 FQGNSA, per germline.

V gene TRBV7-2 combines with J gene TRBJ2-7; the D gene is possibly TRBD1 (5 bases). V was shortened by 8 bases and J by 5 bases, with 13 bases between the two germline ends. The CDR3 is 12 amino acids. Germline V gene lookup returns CDR1 SGHTA and CDR2 FQGNSA. CDR3 loop: CASGYNRNEQYF. The CDR3 coding sequence is TGTGCCAGCGGGTACAACAGGAACGAGCAGTACTTC.

The CDR3 bases are TGTGCCAGCAGCTCAGACAGGGACTCCGAGCAGTACTTC. Translated, it gives CASSSDRDSEQYF. The chain carries TRBV11-3 and TRBJ2-7; TRBD1 is a possible D gene (7 bases). The CDR3 has 13 amino acids. Between the trimmed V and J ends, which lost 4 bases and 6 bases, there was a span of 13 bases. CDR1 SGHNT and CDR2 YENEEA come from the germline V gene.

This clonotype was seen repeatedly, ten times or more. The chain is built from TRBV7-2 and TRBJ2-5; 13 bases map to TRBD2. The J segment lost 0 bases and the V segment lost 5 bases, leaving 3 bases of the junction unmatched. The CDR3 totals 16 residues. The germline V gene encodes CDR1 SGHTA and CDR2 FQGNSA. CDR3 protein: CASSTGLAGNQETQYF. The CDR3 coding sequence is TGTGCCAGCAGCACGGGACTAGCGGGAAACCAAGAGACCCAGTACTTC.

This clonotype occurred a few times. CDR3: CSANRQKRGYTF. The CDR3 DNA sequence: TGCAGTGCTAACAGGCAAAAGCGGGGCTACACCTTC. The gene calls are TRBV20-1 and TRBJ1-2; possibly TRBD1 for D (5 bases). Germline V lookup: CDR1 DFQATT, CDR2 SNEGSKA (reference sequence). V lost 4 bases, J lost 8 bases, and 14 bases lay in between. The CDR3 runs to 12 residues.

CDR3 residues: CASSFARGLLNTEAFF. The CDR3 coding sequence is TGTGCCAGCAGCTTTGCAAGGGGGCTCCTCAACACTGAAGCTTTCTTT. The V call is TRBV7-2, the J call TRBJ1-1; 7 bases line up with TRBD1. Trimming cost V 3 bases and J 2 bases; bases outside gene matches: 9. This CDR3 contains 16 residues. Germline V lookup: CDR1 SGHTA, CDR2 FQGNSA.

The rearrangement uses TRBV15 and TRBJ2-7; 8 nucleotides agree with TRBD2. Germline loops: CDR1 LNHNV, CDR2 YYDKDF (reference sequence). The J segment lost 1 base and the V segment lost 6 bases, leaving 8 bases of the junction unmatched. The CDR3 is 15 amino acids. CDR3 sequence: CATSFRGGRSYEQYF. The CDR3, as DNA: TGTGCCACCAGTTTTCGGGGGGGCCGATCCTACGAGCAGTACTTC.

The J gene is TRBJ2-1, the V gene TRBV19; TRBD2 agrees at 10 bases. V lost 5 bases to trimming and J lost 4 bases; unmatched junction nucleotides: 8. The CDR3 covers 16 residues. CDR1 and CDR2 from the germline V gene are LNHDA and SQIVND (reference sequence). CDR3 in DNA: TGTGCCAGTAGTCCAGAAAGCGGGGGGGCGTACAATGAGCAGTTCTTC. Translation: CASSPESGGAYNEQFF.

The chain employs TRBV7-6 and TRBJ2-5; 9 nucleotides agree with TRBD2. CDR1 is SGHVS and CDR2 is FNYEAQ in the germline V gene. After removal of 0 bases from V and 5 bases from J, the junction contained 19 bases not matched to a gene. CDR3 size: 20 residues. CDR3 nucleotide sequence: TGTGCCAGCAGCTTAGCTTGGTTCGCAGGGAATAGCGGGAGACGGGAGACCCAGTACTTC. Translating it yields CASSLAWFAGNSGRRETQYF.

The chain combines TRBV9 with TRBJ2-3, with D possibly called TRBD1 or TRBD2 (5 bases each). The CDR3 covers 16 residues. Germline V gene sequence: CDR1 SGDLS, CDR2 YYNGEE. V lost 1 base and J lost 4, with 16 bases in between. The CDR3 protein is CASSVMGTSGPDTQYF. CDR3 bases: TGTGCCAGCAGCGTAATGGGTACCTCGGGGCCAGATACGCAGTATTTT.

The chain uses TRBV10-2 and TRBJ2-2, with a possible D match to TRBD2 (6 bases). The CDR3 runs to 16 residues. Trimming pared 2 bases from V and 6 bases from J, leaving 16 bases between. The germline gives CDR1 WSHSY, CDR2 SAAADI. The CDR3 DNA is TGCGCCAGCAGTGAGCGAAAGGACTACCTAGCCGGGGAGCTGTTTTTT. This gives the protein CASSERKDYLAGELFF.

The chain links TRBV18 to TRBJ1-1, with 7 bases that match TRBD1. This CDR3 contains 15 residues. Germline CDR1 KGHSH, CDR2 LQKENI. The V and J ends lost 3 bases and 5 bases, in that order; junction bases with no gene match: 9. The CDR3 loop reads CASSPNRGQETEAFF. CDR3 bases: TGTGCCAGCTCACCCAACAGGGGCCAGGAGACTGAAGCTTTCTTT.

V usage is TRBV5-6 and J usage is TRBJ1-1; TRBD1 agrees at 12 bases. The J segment lost 0 bases and the V segment lost 2 bases, leaving 5 bases of the junction unmatched. Germline CDR1 is SGHDT and CDR2 is YYEEEE. CDR3 length equals 17 residues. The CDR3 region has the DNA TGTGCCAGCAGCTTAATTGGGACAGGGGGCCTGAACACTGAAGCTTTCTTT. It codes for CASSLIGTGGLNTEAFF.

The V call is TRBV19, the J call TRBJ2-1, with 7 nucleotides matching TRBD1. CDR3 length: 15 amino acids. J lost 1 base, V lost 3 bases, and 3 bases had no gene match. The germline gives CDR1 LNHDA, CDR2 SQIVND (reference sequence). The chain's CDR3 is CASSIGTVSYNEQFF. The CDR3 coding sequence is TGTGCCAGTAGTATTGGGACAGTTTCCTACAATGAGCAGTTCTTC.